Following are 24 T cell receptor beta chains from one sample sequenced in a study of vaccination effects on CD4 cells after COVID-19. No antigen has been identified for these receptors. ViraFEST expansion of antigen-specific CD4+ T cells with viral peptide pools preceded sequencing. It was after around eleven days of culture that CD4+ T cells were isolated. Vaccinated participants had no history of SARS-CoV-2 infection and tested negative for nucleocapsid antibodies. Produced via immunoSEQ multiplex PCR; TCRdb's table is partial and in-frame only. The sample has about 63,000 clones, around 75% seen once. The source was CD4+ T cells from PBMCs cultured with HCoV-OC43 spike peptides, collected before COVID-19 vaccination. Documented subset: HCoV-OC43 spike overlapping peptide pool stimulation. These receptors were taken from a human donor who received a COVID-19 vaccine.

Ten or more counts support this clone. The V call is TRBV7-8, the J call TRBJ2-5; 13 bases agree with TRBD2. The V segment lost 5 bases and the J segment 5 bases; nucleotides outside the gene matches: 14. CDR1 is SGHVS and CDR2 is FQNEAQ in the germline V gene. The CDR3 has 18 residues. The CDR3 loop reads CASSTRTVTSGGRETQYF. CDR3 coding DNA: TGTGCCAGCAGCACGCGGACTGTGACTAGCGGGGGGAGGGAGACCCAGTACTTC.

This chain joins TRBV5-1 and TRBJ1-2; D remains ambiguous. Germline-derived CDR1 and CDR2 are SGHRS and YFSETQ. Trimming left V 3 bases short and J 6 bases short, with 15 bases between. The length of the CDR3 is 14 residues. The CDR3 coding sequence is TGCGCCAGCAGCTCGCCACCCTGGGATGATGGCTACACCTTC. As protein: CASSSPPWDDGYTF. The entire variable domain, with the rest obtained from reference TRBV5-1 and TRBJ1-2, is as follows: KAGVTQTPRYLIKTRGQQVTLSCSPISGHRSVSWYQQTPGQGLQFLFEYFSETQRNKGNFPGRFSGRQFSNSRSEMNVSTLELGDSALYLCASSSPPWDDGYTFGSGTRLTVV.

CDR3 amino acids: CASSLWRLTGELFF. The CDR3 nucleotides read TGTGCCAGCAGTTTATGGCGGCTCACCGGGGAGCTGTTTTTT. The chain is built from TRBV28 and TRBJ2-2, with D uncertain. V gave up 0 bases and J gave up 4 bases, with 6 bases separating them. This CDR3 region has 14 residues. The germline V gene has CDR1 MDHEN and CDR2 SYDVKM.

The chain carries TRBV10-3 and TRBJ1-1; maybe TRBD1 (5 bases). The CDR3 has 14 amino acids. With 5 bases removed from V and 2 bases from J, the gap between germline ends came to 12 bases. The germline V gene encodes CDR1 ENHRY and CDR2 SYGVKD. In nucleotides, the CDR3 is TGTGCCATCAGTACGGGGGGGATAAACACTGAAGCTTTCTTT. Protein product: CAISTGGINTEAFF.

This clone was counted only a few times. This rearrangement joins TRBV30 to TRBJ1-2; 8 positions match TRBD1. CDR3 length: 15 amino acids. Germline lookup yields CDR1 GTSNPN and CDR2 SVGIG (reference sequence). The ends lost 4 bases at V and 3 bases at J; junction bases unmatched: 10. The CDR3 nucleotides read TGTGCCTGGAAGGGAGGACAGGGCTTGTACTATGGCTACACCTTC. It encodes CAWKGGQGLYYGYTF.

This rearrangement joins TRBV5-3 to TRBJ2-5; 9 nucleotides align to TRBD1. TRBV5-3 is treated as an ORF (open reading frame) with a function not yet certain. V shed 3 bases and J 5 bases; nucleotides not matched to a gene: 17. There are 18 residues in the CDR3. The CDR3 DNA is TGTGCCAGAAGCTCCCCGACTACAGGGACAGGGCTGTGGGAGACCCAGTACTTC. This gives the protein CARSSPTTGTGLWETQYF.

V is TRBV29-1 and J is TRBJ2-3, with D tentatively TRBD1 or TRBD2 (5 bases each). This CDR3 has 14 residues. Trimming took 8 bases from V and 3 from J, leaving 18 bases between them. Germline CDR1 and CDR2: SQVTM and ANQGSEA. Written as DNA, the CDR3 is TGCAGCACAACTGGGGGTGGGGCTACAGATACGCAGTATTTT. Its protein is CSTTGGGATDTQYF.

The chain carries TRBV6-1 and TRBJ2-1; D unresolved. This CDR3 has 11 residues. Germline V gene sequence: CDR1 MNHNS, CDR2 SASEGT. Trimming pared 2 bases from V and 9 bases from J, leaving 5 bases between. The CDR3 DNA reads as TGTGCCAGCAGTGAATGGGCTGAGCAGTTCTTC. Amino acid sequence: CASSEWAEQFF.

The rearrangement joins TRBV2 to TRBJ1-1, with a possible D match to TRBD1 (5 bases). The CDR3 length is 13 residues. Trimming removed 8 bases from V and 6 bases from J, with 16 bases in between. The germline gives CDR1 SNHLY, CDR2 FYNNEI. The CDR3 reads CASVDRRGAEAFF. In DNA, the CDR3 is TGTGCCAGCGTGGATCGGAGGGGAGCTGAAGCTTTCTTT. Filled out from reference TRBV2 and TRBJ1-1, the complete variable domain reads EPEVTQTPSHQVTQMGQEVILRCVPISNHLYFYWYRQILGQKVEFLVSFYNNEISEKSEIFDDQFSVERPDGSNFTLKIRSTKLEDSAMYFCASVDRRGAEAFFGQGTRLTVV.

The V gene is TRBV5-1, the J gene TRBJ2-7; 12 bases align to TRBD2. The CDR3 length is 15 residues. Trimming at V came to 4 bases and at J to 4 bases, leaving 6 bases not matched to a gene. The germline CDR1 and CDR2 sequences are SGHRS and YFSETQ. Here the CDR3 reads CASSIGTSGFYEQYV. The DNA for the CDR3 is TGCGCCAGCAGCATAGGGACTAGCGGGTTTTACGAGCAGTACGTC.

V is TRBV9 and J is TRBJ2-2; 9 nucleotides agree with TRBD2. The CDR3 runs 17 residues. With 0 bases clipped from V and 6 bases from J, the junction kept 9 bases outside the gene matches. CDR1 SGDLS and CDR2 YYNGEE come from the germline V gene. CDR3 nucleotide sequence: TGTGCCAGCAGCGTAGGCTTGGCGGGGGGGCCCTCCGGGGAGCTGTTTTTT. Its translation: CASSVGLAGGPSGELFF.

The CDR3 DNA reads as TGCGCCAGCAGCCAAGACAGGGCCTATAATTCACCCCTCCACTTT. Amino acid sequence: CASSQDRAYNSPLHF. This rearrangement joins TRBV4-3 to TRBJ1-6, with D perhaps TRBD1 (5 bases). The germline gives CDR1 LGHNA, CDR2 YSLEER. CDR3 length: 15 residues. Trimming shortened V by 0 bases and J by 2 bases, and 5 bases separated the two germline ends.

The rearrangement uses TRBV6-5 and TRBJ2-7; D gene uncertain. The germline V gene encodes CDR1 MNHEY and CDR2 SVGAGI. The V end was cut by 7 bases, the J end by 4 bases, with 14 bases between. This CDR3 has 13 amino acids. The CDR3 loop reads CASNEGFIYEQYV. The DNA for the CDR3 is TGTGCCAGCAACGAAGGTTTCATTTACGAGCAGTACGTC.

This clone showed up just a few times. The chain links TRBV5-4 to TRBJ2-1; D might be TRBD2 (5 bases). CDR1 is SGHNT, CDR2 YYREEE, per germline (reference sequence). This CDR3 has 16 amino acids. The V gene lost 3 bases and the J gene lost 0 bases, with 13 bases spanning the gap. CDR3 nucleotides: TGTGCCAGCAGCTCACCCAAGAGCGGCTCCTACAATGAGCAGTTCTTC. This gives the protein CASSSPKSGSYNEQFF.

V gene TRBV6-5 combines with J gene TRBJ1-1; 7 nucleotides align to TRBD1. With V trimmed by 0 bases and J by 10 bases, 11 bases remained unmatched. This CDR3 has 15 amino acids. Per germline, CDR1 MNHEY and CDR2 SVGAGI. The CDR3 protein is CASSYSRTGPAVAFF. CDR3 sequence (DNA): TGTGCCAGCAGTTACTCGAGGACAGGACCTGCGGTAGCTTTCTTT.

J is TRBJ1-4 and V is TRBV18; D unresolved. Germline loops: CDR1 KGHSH, CDR2 LQKENI. The CDR3 runs 13 residues. Trimming pared 1 base from V and 5 bases from J, leaving 5 bases between. The CDR3 DNA follows: TGTGCCAGCTCACCACGGCCCAATGAAAAACTGTTTTTT. It translates to CASSPRPNEKLFF.

Only one count was recorded for this clone. This chain uses TRBV2 with TRBJ2-5, with TRBD1 matching 9 bases. The germline gives CDR1 SNHLY, CDR2 FYNNEI. V dropped 10 bases and J dropped 3; count of bases not matched to a gene: 12. This CDR3 region has 15 residues. This CDR3 reads CAKPTRDRAEETQYF. The CDR3 DNA sequence: TGTGCCAAACCGACACGGGACAGGGCGGAAGAGACCCAGTACTTC.

The chain carries TRBV7-2 and TRBJ1-5; possible D gene TRBD1, 6 bases. Per the germline V gene, CDR1 is SGHTA and CDR2 is FQGNSA. The CDR3 extends over 12 amino acids. Between the trimmed V and J ends, which lost 8 bases and 7 bases, there was a span of 12 bases. CDR3 sequence (DNA): TGTGCCAGCGGGGGCGCCGGGCAGCCCCAGCATTTT. This gives the protein CASGGAGQPQHF.

The rearrangement joins TRBV24-1 to TRBJ2-5; D gene uncertain. Trimming pared 4 bases from V and 7 bases from J, leaving 9 bases between. The CDR3 extends over 12 amino acids. Germline CDR1 KGHDR, CDR2 SFDVKD. The CDR3 nucleotides read TGTGCCACCAGTGACCCCCTCGGGACCCAGTACTTC. This translates into CATSDPLGTQYF.

The chain has TRBV6-4 and TRBJ2-6; possible D gene TRBD1, 6 bases. V was shortened by 3 bases and J by 2 bases, with 11 bases between the two germline ends. The CDR3 totals 16 residues. In germline, CDR1 is MRHNA, CDR2 SNTAGT. The CDR3 DNA sequence: TGTGCCAGCAGTGAGAAGTACAGGGCTGGGGCCAACGTCCTGACTTTC. Residues: CASSEKYRAGANVLTF.

The chain recombines TRBV5-1 with TRBJ2-1, with 9 positions matching TRBD1. CDR1 and CDR2 (germline): SGHRS, YFSETQ. This CDR3 has 15 amino acids. V was clipped by 1 base and J by 7 bases; unmatched bases: 6. Here the CDR3 reads CASSLWSGTGNEQFF. The CDR3 coding sequence is TGCGCCAGCAGCTTGTGGTCCGGGACAGGGAATGAGCAGTTCTTC.

This rearrangement joins TRBV2 to TRBJ1-4, with 8 bases matching TRBD1. The length of the CDR3 is 14 residues. V trimming: 6 bases; J trimming: 13 bases; junction bases outside the gene matches: 13. CDR1 and CDR2 from the germline V gene are SNHLY and FYNNEI. The CDR3 protein is CASRSSPTGAGLFF. Written as DNA, the CDR3 is TGTGCCAGCAGATCTAGTCCGACAGGGGCGGGACTGTTTTTT.

The gene calls are TRBV19 and TRBJ1-4, with D hard to call. The CDR3 runs to 14 residues. V shed 7 bases and J shed 3 bases, with 12 bases lying between them. Germline V gene lookup returns CDR1 LNHDA and CDR2 SQIVND (reference sequence). The DNA for the CDR3 is TGTGCCAGTACCCAGACTCAAGCTAATGAAAAACTGTTTTTT. Translated: CASTQTQANEKLFF. The full variable domain, completed using reference TRBV19 and TRBJ1-4, is DGGITQSPKYLFRKEGQNVTLSCEQNLNHDAMYWYRQDPGQGLRLIYYSQIVNDFQKGDIAEGYSVSREKKESFPLTVTSAQKNPTAFYLCASTQTQANEKLFFGSGTQLSVL.

This clone has only a few counts. This sequence joins TRBV2 and TRBJ1-2; TRBD1 agrees at 8 bases. Unmatched junction bases numbered 9, after V lost 11 bases and J lost 1 base. The germline V gene has CDR1 SNHLY and CDR2 FYNNEI. This CDR3 spans 14 amino acids. The CDR3, as DNA: TGTGCCTGCCAAGACAGGGGCAATAACTATGGCTACACCTTC. It yields the protein CACQDRGNNYGYTF.